The 12 T cell receptor beta chains in this list originate from one sample, sequenced in a study of Ad26.COV2.S vaccination and SARS-CoV-2 variants. Here immunoSEQ multiplex PCR was the method, and the copy in TCRdb shows in-frame clones only, minus some. The repertoire consists of around 300,000 clones, with about 89% occurring once and the leading ten covering roughly 4.8%. Treatment described: 15 to 20 received Ad26.COV2.S at low or high dose, single or two shots; about 5 received placebo; per-sample allocation not given. The investigators took samples on day 63 after the first vaccine or placebo injection. The sample was peripheral blood, taken in a trial of Ad26.COV2.S vaccine versus placebo. These receptors all come from a person between 18 and 65 years old who received the Ad26.COV2.S COVID-19 vaccine or a placebo.

The genes are TRBV4-1 and TRBJ1-1; the D gene is possibly TRBD1 (5 bases). Germline V gene lookup returns CDR1 MGHRA and CDR2 YSYEKL. V lost 1 base to trimming and J lost 6 bases, with 18 bases between them. This CDR3 region has 16 residues. CDR3 protein: CASSQAQGFGGAEAFF. CDR3 coding DNA: TGCGCCAGCAGCCAAGCTCAGGGTTTTGGAGGGGCTGAAGCTTTCTTT.

The chain has TRBV7-9 and TRBJ2-1, with D possibly TRBD2 on 7 matching bases. There are 17 residues in the CDR3. Germline-derived CDR1 and CDR2 are SEHNR and FQNEAQ (reference sequence). The V end was cut by 5 bases, the J end by 7 bases, with 24 bases between. The CDR3 here is CASSIASGGRFGNEQFF. The DNA of the CDR3 is TGTGCCAGCAGCATCGCATCCGGGGGGCGCTTTGGTAATGAGCAGTTCTTC.

The V gene is TRBV28, the J gene TRBJ1-1, with TRBD1 matching over 7 bases. Trimming cost V 3 bases and J 5 bases; bases outside gene matches: 12. Germline V gene lookup returns CDR1 MDHEN and CDR2 SYDVKM. This CDR3 contains 16 residues. CDR3 amino acids: CASSFEHTGEGTEAFF. As DNA, the CDR3 is TGTGCCAGCAGTTTTGAGCACACAGGGGAAGGGACTGAAGCTTTCTTT.

The J gene is TRBJ2-7, the V gene TRBV27; TRBD1 matches at 9 bases. Germline V lookup: CDR1 MNHEY, CDR2 SMNVEV (reference sequence). The CDR3 is 16 residues long. The V and J ends lost 5 bases and 0 bases, in that order; junction bases with no gene match: 8. The CDR3 region has the DNA TGTGCCAGCAGTACACAATTGGACAGGGGCTCCTACGAGCAGTACTTC. It specifies CASSTQLDRGSYEQYF.

The chain couples TRBV3-1 (or the pseudogene TRBV3-2) to TRBJ1-6, with 12 bases lining up with TRBD1. Germline values: CDR1 LGHDT, CDR2 YNNKEL (reference sequence). The J segment lost 15 bases and the V segment lost 4 bases, leaving 7 bases of the junction unmatched. The CDR3 spans 14 residues. The DNA of the CDR3 is TGTGCCAGCAGCCGCGGGACAGGGGGCTATGGCCTCCACTTT. Protein product: CASSRGTGGYGLHF.

The V gene is TRBV6-2 or TRBV6-3, the J gene TRBJ2-3; 8 bases map to TRBD1. This CDR3 spans 16 amino acids. Germline V gene sequence: CDR1 MNHEY, CDR2 SVGEGT. Germline trimming cut 0 bases from V and 5 bases from J; bases unmatched to any gene: 7. CDR3 DNA: TGTGCCAGCAGTTACTCCTCAGGGGGCTATGGAGATACGCAGTATTTT. Translated: CASSYSSGGYGDTQYF.

The rearrangement joins TRBV19 to TRBJ1-5; D is ambiguous. Per germline, CDR1 LNHDA and CDR2 SQIVND (reference sequence). The CDR3 length is 13 residues. Between the trimmed V and J ends, which lost 2 bases and 8 bases, there was a span of 10 bases. Written as DNA, the CDR3 is TGTGCCAGTAGTATACGGGGAAGGGAGCCCCAGCATTTT. Its protein product is CASSIRGREPQHF.

The chain carries TRBV6-1 and TRBJ2-7, with 8 nucleotides matching TRBD2. Per germline, CDR1 MNHNS and CDR2 SASEGT. Trimming at V came to 0 bases and at J to 3 bases, leaving 4 bases not matched to a gene. The CDR3 runs to 15 residues. CDR3: CASSEAPSGYYEQYF. In DNA, the CDR3 is TGTGCCAGCAGTGAAGCTCCTAGCGGGTACTACGAGCAGTACTTC.

V gene TRBV6-5 combines with J gene TRBJ1-5; no reliable D call. Germline lookup yields CDR1 MNHEY and CDR2 SVGAGI. Trimming pared 0 bases from V and 4 bases from J, leaving 7 bases between. This CDR3 has 14 amino acids. CDR3 amino acids: CASSYSSRNQPQHF. The CDR3 coding sequence is TGTGCCAGCAGTTACTCTTCCAGGAATCAGCCCCAGCATTTT.

V and J are TRBV4-1 and TRBJ1-5; D possibly corresponds to TRBD1 (6 bases). Germline V gives CDR1 MGHRA, CDR2 YSYEKL. Deletions cut 1 base from V and 7 bases from J, with 11 bases between. The CDR3 has 14 residues. CDR3 sequence: CASSQGGQRQPQHF. In DNA form, the CDR3 reads TGCGCCAGCAGCCAAGGGGGGCAAAGACAGCCCCAGCATTTT.

The J gene is TRBJ1-3, the V gene TRBV7-9; D is possibly TRBD1 (5 bases). From germline, CDR1 is SEHNR and CDR2 FQNEAQ (reference sequence). The CDR3 consists of 14 residues. V was pared by 5 bases and J by 8 bases, with 16 bases between. Written as DNA, the CDR3 is TGTGCCAGCAGCCCACAAGGGACCGCGGACACCATATATTTT. Its protein product is CASSPQGTADTIYF.

This clone was found a few times. This chain connects TRBV18 to TRBJ1-1; no clear D. Germline loops: CDR1 KGHSH, CDR2 LQKENI. The CDR3 is made up of 15 amino acids. Trimming pared 6 bases from V and 7 bases from J, leaving 21 bases between. The CDR3: CASSPFEGGSSEAFF. CDR3 in DNA: TGTGCCAGCTCTCCCTTTGAGGGCGGGTCTAGTGAAGCTTTCTTT.